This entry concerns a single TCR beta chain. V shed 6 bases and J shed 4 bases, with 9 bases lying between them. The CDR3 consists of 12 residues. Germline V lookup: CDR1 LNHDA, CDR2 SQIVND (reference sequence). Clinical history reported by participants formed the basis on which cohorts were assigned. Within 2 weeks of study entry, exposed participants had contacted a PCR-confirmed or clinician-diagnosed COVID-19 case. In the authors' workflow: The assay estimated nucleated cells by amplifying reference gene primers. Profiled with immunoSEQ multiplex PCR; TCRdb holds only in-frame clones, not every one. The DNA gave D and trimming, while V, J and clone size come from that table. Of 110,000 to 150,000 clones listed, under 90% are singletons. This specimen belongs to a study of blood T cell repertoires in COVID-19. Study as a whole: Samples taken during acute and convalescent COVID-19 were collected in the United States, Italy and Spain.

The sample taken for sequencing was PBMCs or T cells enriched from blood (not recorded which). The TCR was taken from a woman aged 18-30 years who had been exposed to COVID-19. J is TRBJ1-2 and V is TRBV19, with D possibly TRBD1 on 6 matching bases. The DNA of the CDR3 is TGTGCCAGTAGGACAGGAAGCTATGGCTACACCTTC. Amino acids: CASRTGSYGYTF.